The sequence of this T cell receptor (beta chain) was determined in a study of T cell changes during pregnancy in multiple sclerosis. The repertoire was sequenced with immunoSEQ multiplex PCR; TCRdb's copy has only in-frame clones and lacks some. The sample yields some 64,000 clones, under 95% seen once. This clone was found a few times. The CDR3 is 11 amino acids. V was pared by 3 bases and J by 5 bases, with 7 bases between. Germline V gene data show CDR1 as GTSNPN and CDR2 as SVGIG (reference sequence). The chain employs TRBV30 and TRBJ1-1; D unresolved. The sample here was peripheral blood, taken in the first trimester of pregnancy. The clonotype comes from a female donor in good health, enrolled as a control in a pregnancy study. CDR3 sequence reads: CAWSPGTEAFF. As DNA, the CDR3 is TGTGCCTGGAGCCCAGGAACTGAAGCTTTCTTT.